This T cell receptor beta chain is from a study of low-dose radiotherapy and immunotherapy resistance in tumors. Overall study context: Dosing for Cohort 2 consisted of 1 Gy per fraction every two weeks, reaching a total of 13 Gy over 26 weeks. Aspirin was administered orally at 300 mg daily for four cycles, commencing on cycle 1 day 1. The regimen for patients comprised intravenous nivolumab 240 mg every two weeks plus intravenous ipilimumab 1 mg/kg every six weeks.

V shed 5 bases, J shed 2 bases, and the junction held 1 base outside the gene matches. Germline loops: CDR1 DFQATT, CDR2 SNEGSKA (reference sequence). The CDR3 runs to 13 residues. The sample's time point: before trial treatment. This clonotype was counted ten times or more. TRAV and TRBV primers primed cDNA for both TCRalpha and TCRbeta. Over approximately 20 PCR cycles, TCRs were amplified from a constant-region primer and V-primer adapter. Isolated mRNA underwent amplification by in vitro transcription. TCRdb ran MiXCR on the reads and lists one entry per CDR3 protein. The sample holds 80,000 to 95,000 distinct CDR3 sequences, 9.4% seen once.

The clonotype comes from a male donor with prostate cancer. Sample: PBMCs, taken before treatment. J is TRBJ2-7 and V is TRBV20-1; 12 nucleotides align to TRBD2. DNA of the CDR3: TGCAGTGCTCCTAGCGGGGGGGCCTACGAGCAGTACTTC. It is translated as CSAPSGGAYEQYF.